This T cell receptor beta chain is from a study of shared clonotypes between healthy human individuals. Overall study findings and caveats: In a handful of donors, about 5% of naive CD4 clonotypes appeared in common. Researchers found naive subsets generally carried larger estimated richness than memory subsets.

Some clones are missing from TCRdb's copy, which holds only in-frame ones; the method was immunoSEQ multiplex PCR. The sample includes 650,000 to 700,000 clones, about 92% of them seen just once. The ends lost 5 bases at V and 6 bases at J; junction bases unmatched: 3. Germline V gives CDR1 MGHDK, CDR2 SYGVNS. This CDR3 comprises 14 residues. This clone was found a few times. The antigen is not known. Other DNA sequences from this sample encode an identical CDR3 as well. The source material was memory CD8+ T cells from PBMCs. As to subset: CD45RO+ cells pooled with CCR7-negative TemRA cells. The chain is built from TRBV25-1 and TRBJ2-1; 11 nucleotides match TRBD2. The clonotype comes from a man between 18 and 35 years old in good health. Some clones in this sample may be carry-over from other donors' samples. The CDR3 region has the DNA TGTGCCAGCAGTACTAGCGGGAGATTCAATGAGCAGTTCTTC. Its protein is CASSTSGRFNEQFF.